What follows are 26 T cell receptor beta chains derived from one specimen sequenced in a study of shared clonotypes between healthy human individuals. Data came from immunoSEQ multiplex PCR; TCRdb stores just in-frame clones and leaves some out. The sample records about 2.4 million clones, roughly 93% being singletons. Sequencing input: naive CD4+ T cells from PBMCs. Specified subset: CD45RA+ positively selected. The receptors stem from a young man in good health. Some clones in this sample may be carry-over from other donors' samples.

In this sample, this clone turned up once. Here the CDR3 reads CASSEQGFEGNTIYF. DNA for the CDR3: TGTGCCAGCAGTGAACAGGGATTTGAAGGAAACACCATATATTTT. The chain links TRBV2 to TRBJ1-3; maybe TRBD1 (5 bases). CDR3 length equals 15 residues. Per germline, CDR1 SNHLY and CDR2 FYNNEI. V was shortened by 2 bases and J by 4 bases, with 12 bases between the two germline ends. Full variable domain (missing parts from reference TRBV2 and TRBJ1-3): EPEVTQTPSHQVTQMGQEVILRCVPISNHLYFYWYRQILGQKVEFLVSFYNNEISEKSEIFDDQFSVERPDGSNFTLKIRSTKLEDSAMYFCASSEQGFEGNTIYFGEGSWLTVV.

The V call is TRBV11-2, the J call TRBJ2-6; TRBD1 matches 8 bases. This CDR3 contains 16 residues. V lost 5 bases to trimming and J lost 2 bases; unmatched junction nucleotides: 5. Looked up from germline, CDR1 is SGHAT and CDR2 is FQNNGV. This chain's CDR3 is CASSLDRVAGANVLTF. CDR3 nucleotides: TGTGCCAGCAGCCTGGACAGGGTAGCTGGGGCCAACGTCCTGACTTTC.

This chain uses TRBV4-1 with TRBJ1-6; TRBD1 matches 7 bases. The CDR3 contains 16 residues. Germline V gene lookup returns CDR1 MGHRA and CDR2 YSYEKL. The V gene end was trimmed by 0 bases and the J gene end by 10 bases; junction bases not matched to a gene: 9. The CDR3 sequence is CASSQDSTGIYSPLHF. In nucleotides, the CDR3 is TGCGCCAGCAGCCAAGATTCGACAGGGATCTACTCACCCCTCCACTTT.

The J gene is TRBJ1-1, the V gene TRBV9, with no clear D. This CDR3 has 14 amino acids. Per the germline V gene, CDR1 is SGDLS and CDR2 is YYNGEE. Trimming left V 0 bases short and J 0 bases short, with 6 bases between. In DNA form, the CDR3 reads TGTGCCAGCAGCGTAGAGGCCATGAACACTGAAGCTTTCTTT. Its translation: CASSVEAMNTEAFF.

J is TRBJ2-7 and V is TRBV5-4; D is possibly TRBD1 (5 bases). Germline V lookup: CDR1 SGHNT, CDR2 YYREEE (reference sequence). The V end was cut by 5 bases, the J end by 4 bases, with 10 bases between. This CDR3 has 12 residues. The CDR3 region has the DNA TGTGCCAGCAGTGTAACAGGTTACGAGCAGTACTTC. It is translated as CASSVTGYEQYF.

This clone was observed once. The CDR3, as DNA: TGCGCCAGCAGCTCGACTCTAGCGGAAAATGAGCAGTTCTTC. Translating it yields CASSSTLAENEQFF. The chain carries TRBV5-1 and TRBJ2-1; 7 bases align to TRBD2. Germline assignment: CDR1 SGHRS and CDR2 YFSETQ. The J segment lost 7 bases and the V segment lost 3 bases, leaving 7 bases of the junction unmatched. There are 14 residues in the CDR3.

The chain is built from TRBV30 and TRBJ1-4; no reliable D call. The germline V gene has CDR1 GTSNPN and CDR2 SVGIG (reference sequence). This CDR3 is 13 amino acids long. Trimming pared 0 bases from V and 5 bases from J, leaving 7 bases between. DNA for the CDR3: TGTGCCTGGAGTGTACAACTAAATGAAAAACTGTTTTTT. Amino acid sequence: CAWSVQLNEKLFF. The variable domain in full, completed from reference TRBV30 and TRBJ1-4, reads SQTIHQWPATLVQPVGSPLSLECTVEGTSNPNLYWYRQAAGRGLQLLFYSVGIGQISSEVPQNLSASRPQDRQFILSSKKLLLSDSGFYLCAWSVQLNEKLFFGSGTQLSVL.

The J gene is TRBJ2-7, the V gene TRBV15; weak D call: TRBD1 (6 bases). Germline V gives CDR1 LNHNV, CDR2 YYDKDF (reference sequence). V lost 1 base and J 3 bases, leaving 16 bases between the germline ends. This CDR3 is 16 amino acids long. The CDR3 region has the DNA TGTGCCACCAGCAGAGTCGGTCGGGACATTATCTACGAGCAGTACTTC. It specifies CATSRVGRDIIYEQYF.

The rearrangement links TRBV12-5 to TRBJ2-3; a possible D gene is TRBD2 (5 bases). The CDR3 is made up of 14 amino acids. V was clipped by 5 bases and J by 3 bases, with 12 bases between them. Germline assignment: CDR1 LGHNT and CDR2 FRNRAP. The chain's CDR3 is CASGDSRRTDTQYF. Written as DNA, the CDR3 is TGTGCTAGTGGTGATTCCCGGAGGACAGATACGCAGTATTTT.

The V call is TRBV4-1, the J call TRBJ1-4; no clear D gene. The CDR3 covers 15 residues. Germline-derived CDR1 and CDR2 are MGHRA and YSYEKL. V shed 6 bases and J shed 7 bases, with 18 bases lying between them. CDR3: CASRVTGWISEKLFF. The CDR3 nucleotides are TGCGCCAGCAGAGTAACCGGGTGGATCAGTGAAAAACTGTTTTTT.

V is TRBV5-8 and J is TRBJ1-2; 7 nucleotides agree with TRBD1. Germline CDR1 and CDR2: SGHTS and YDEGEE. Trimming cost V 5 bases and J 2 bases; bases outside gene matches: 3. The CDR3 has 13 amino acids. The CDR3 here is CASRPTGNYGYTF. CDR3 coding DNA: TGTGCCAGCAGGCCGACAGGGAACTATGGCTACACCTTC.

V usage is TRBV4-3 and J usage is TRBJ2-1; D remains unclear. The CDR3 has 15 residues. V gave up 0 bases and J gave up 6 bases, with 12 bases separating them. Per germline, CDR1 LGHNA and CDR2 YSLEER. The chain's CDR3 is CASSQDRSLVNEQFF. The CDR3 nucleotides read TGCGCCAGCAGCCAAGATAGGAGCCTAGTCAATGAGCAGTTCTTC.

Comment on this clone: At one end, the junction sequence differs from germline, possibly due to a read error. The chain joins TRBV11-1 to TRBJ2-7, with a weak D call TRBD2 (6 bases). Germline V lookup: CDR1 SGHAT, CDR2 FQDESV (reference sequence). This CDR3 comprises 15 residues. CDR3 sequence: CATSRDSGQPYEQYF. CDR3 DNA sequence: TGTGCCACCAGCCGGGACTCGGGCCAACCCTACGAGCAGTACTTC. The variable domain in full, with the rest retrieved from reference TRBV11-1 and TRBJ2-7, is EAEVAQSPRYKITEKSQAVAFWCDPISGHATLYWYRQILGQGPELLVQFQDESVVDDSQLPKDRFSAERLKGVDSTLKIQPAELGDSAMYLCATSRDSGQPYEQYFGPGTRLTVT.

This rearrangement joins TRBV19 to TRBJ2-1; 9 positions agree with TRBD1. After removal of 4 bases from V and 7 bases from J, the junction contained 11 bases not matched to a gene. Per germline, CDR1 LNHDA and CDR2 SQIVND (reference sequence). This CDR3 is built from 16 residues. CDR3 sequence: CASSTGWDRVLNEQFF. DNA for the CDR3: TGTGCCAGTAGTACCGGTTGGGACAGGGTGTTGAATGAGCAGTTCTTC.

In regard to this clone: The identical CDR3 is also encoded by other nucleotide sequences in the sample. The rearrangement joins TRBV9 to TRBJ1-1, with D uncertain. This CDR3 spans 12 amino acids. The V gene's germline CDR1 is SGDLS and CDR2 YYNGEE. The V and J ends lost 3 bases and 1 base respectively, with 4 bases between them. This CDR3 is CASSDRNTEAFF. CDR3 nucleotide sequence: TGTGCCAGCAGCGACCGGAACACTGAAGCTTTCTTT.

V usage is TRBV5-1 and J usage is TRBJ2-7; perhaps TRBD2 as D (5 bases). This CDR3 spans 14 amino acids. V was clipped by 5 bases and J by 0 bases, with 12 bases between them. Germline assignment: CDR1 SGHRS and CDR2 YFSETQ. CDR3: CASSPEGASYEQYF. CDR3 sequence (DNA): TGCGCCAGCAGTCCCGAGGGAGCCTCCTACGAGCAGTACTTC. The whole variable domain, remainder taken from reference TRBV5-1 and TRBJ2-7, is KAGVTQTPRYLIKTRGQQVTLSCSPISGHRSVSWYQQTPGQGLQFLFEYFSETQRNKGNFPGRFSGRQFSNSRSEMNVSTLELGDSALYLCASSPEGASYEQYFGPGTRLTVT.

The chain is built from TRBV5-6 and TRBJ1-3, with D uncertain. CDR3 length equals 15 residues. The germline V and J ends were trimmed by 1 base and 4 bases, with 12 bases remaining between them. Germline-derived CDR1 and CDR2 are SGHDT and YYEEEE. CDR3 sequence: CASSLSPAGGNTIYF. The CDR3 bases are TGTGCCAGCAGCTTGTCCCCGGCGGGAGGAAACACCATATATTTT.

Only one count was recorded for this clone. The V call is TRBV11-3, the J call TRBJ1-1; the D gene is possibly TRBD1 (5 bases). The CDR3 is made up of 13 amino acids. V was clipped by 0 bases and J by 10 bases, with 12 bases between them. Germline CDR1 and CDR2: SGHNT and YENEEA. The CDR3 nucleotides are TGTGCCAGCAGCTTAGATCGAAAGAGGGGAGCTTTCTTT. It is translated as CASSLDRKRGAFF.

The chain recombines TRBV29-1 with TRBJ2-1, with a tentative D call TRBD2 (6 bases). Germline CDR1 SQVTM, CDR2 ANQGSEA. The CDR3 has 13 amino acids. V was trimmed by 8 bases and J by 1 base, leaving 12 bases between them. CDR3 DNA sequence: TGCAGCCACGAACTAGCTTCCTACAATGAGCAGTTCTTC. Amino acids: CSHELASYNEQFF.

The chain joins TRBV18 to TRBJ2-2, with TRBD1 matching 7 bases. Unmatched junction bases numbered 6, after V lost 3 bases and J lost 5 bases. The CDR3 contains 15 residues. CDR1 is KGHSH and CDR2 is LQKENI in the germline V gene. As DNA, the CDR3 is TGTGCCAGCTCACCGACAGGGCCGGGTACCGGGGAGCTGTTTTTT. Its protein is CASSPTGPGTGELFF. Full variable domain (remainder filled in from reference TRBV18 and TRBJ2-2): NAGVMQNPRHLVRRRGQEARLRCSPMKGHSHVYWYRQLPEEGLKFMVYLQKENIIDESGMPKERFSAEFPKEGPSILRIQQVVRGDSAAYFCASSPTGPGTGELFFGEGSRLTVL.

Details on this clone: Other nucleotide sequences from this sample produce the same CDR3. J is TRBJ1-2 and V is TRBV5-4; D unresolved. In germline, CDR1 is SGHNT, CDR2 YYREEE (reference sequence). The CDR3 length is 11 residues. V gave up 4 bases and J gave up 2 bases, with 3 bases separating them. Here the CDR3 DNA reads TGTGCCAGCAGCCTGAACTATGGCTACACCTTC. Translating gives CASSLNYGYTF.

The chain uses TRBV6-5 and TRBJ1-2, with D maybe TRBD1 (5 bases). V was clipped by 7 bases and J by 0 bases, with 15 bases between them. The CDR3 is 15 amino acids. CDR1 and CDR2 (germline): MNHEY, SVGAGI. The DNA for the CDR3 is TGTGCCAGCACCTTATCCACAGGAGCTAACTATGGCTACACCTTC. Its protein product is CASTLSTGANYGYTF.

The chain employs TRBV28 and TRBJ1-5; 7 bases match TRBD1. The CDR3 loop spans 12 amino acids. Germline lookup yields CDR1 MDHEN and CDR2 SYDVKM. The V segment lost 1 base and the J segment 15 bases; nucleotides outside the gene matches: 6. The CDR3 reads CASSLSRQGGHF. The CDR3 nucleotides read TGTGCCAGCAGTTTATCCCGACAGGGTGGGCATTTT.

CDR3 region: CASSAPGLAGRNEQFF. In DNA, the CDR3 is TGTGCCAGCAGTGCGCCGGGACTAGCGGGAAGGAATGAGCAGTTCTTC. V and J are TRBV6-1 and TRBJ2-1, with 13 bases fitting TRBD2. Trimming took 4 bases from V and 7 from J; bases not matched to a gene: 7. The CDR3 sequence is 16 residues long. In germline, CDR1 is MNHNS, CDR2 SASEGT.

The chain uses TRBV9 and TRBJ2-7; 14 bases fit TRBD2. J was trimmed by 6 bases and V by 0 bases; bases with no gene match: 2. Germline V lookup: CDR1 SGDLS, CDR2 YYNGEE. This CDR3 region has 15 residues. CDR3: CASSVEGLAGVEQYF. The CDR3 DNA sequence: TGTGCCAGCAGCGTAGAGGGACTAGCGGGAGTCGAGCAGTACTTC.

On this clone: Other DNA variants within this sample encode the same CDR3. The chain has TRBV7-9 and TRBJ2-7; no clear D gene. With 5 bases removed from V and 2 bases from J, the gap between germline ends came to 4 bases. The CDR3 sequence is 11 residues long. CDR1 SEHNR and CDR2 FQNEAQ come from the germline V gene (reference sequence). CDR3 in DNA: TGTGCCAGCAGCCCTGCCTACGAGCAGTACTTC. It codes for CASSPAYEQYF.